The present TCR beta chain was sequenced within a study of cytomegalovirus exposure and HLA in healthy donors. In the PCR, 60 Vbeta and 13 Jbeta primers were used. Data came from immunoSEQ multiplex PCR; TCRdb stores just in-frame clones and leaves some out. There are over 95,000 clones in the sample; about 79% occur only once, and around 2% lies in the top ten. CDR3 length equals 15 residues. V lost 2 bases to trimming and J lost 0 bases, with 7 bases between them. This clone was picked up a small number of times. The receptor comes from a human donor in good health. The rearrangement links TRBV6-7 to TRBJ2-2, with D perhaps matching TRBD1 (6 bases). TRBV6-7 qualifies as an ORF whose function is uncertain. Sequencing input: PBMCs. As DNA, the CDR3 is TGTGCCAGCAGTTACAGGGGGTCGAACACCGGGGAGCTGTTTTTT. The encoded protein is CASSYRGSNTGELFF.